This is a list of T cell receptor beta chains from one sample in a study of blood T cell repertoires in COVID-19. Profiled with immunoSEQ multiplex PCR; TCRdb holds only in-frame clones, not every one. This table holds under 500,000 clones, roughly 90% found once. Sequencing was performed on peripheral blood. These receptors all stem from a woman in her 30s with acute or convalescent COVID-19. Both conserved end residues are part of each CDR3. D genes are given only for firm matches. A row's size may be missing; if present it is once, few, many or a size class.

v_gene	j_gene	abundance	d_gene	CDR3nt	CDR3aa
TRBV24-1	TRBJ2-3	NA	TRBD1	TGTGCCACCAGTGACCCTCAGGGGGCGGGAGATACGCAGTATTTT	CATSDPQGAGDTQYF
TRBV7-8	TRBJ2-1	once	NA	TGTGCCAGCAGCGAGAACAGAAATGAGCAGTTCTTC	CASSENRNEQFF
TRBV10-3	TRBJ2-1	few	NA	TGTGCCATCAGTGATCCCTCCCGTGTCGGGCAGTTCTTC	CAISDPSRVGQFF
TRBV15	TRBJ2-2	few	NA	TGTGCCACCAGCAGAGATCGCGGGAACACCGGGGAGCTGTTTTTT	CATSRDRGNTGELFF
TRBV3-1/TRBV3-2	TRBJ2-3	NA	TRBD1	TGTGCCAGCAGCCAATCTTCAGGGGGCCGGACAGATACGCAGTATTTT	CASSQSSGGRTDTQYF
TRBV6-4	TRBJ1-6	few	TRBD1	TGTGCCAGCAGTGAACAGGGACAGGGTAGGTCACCCCTCCACTTT	CASSEQGQGRSPLHF
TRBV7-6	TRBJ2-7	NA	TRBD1	TGTGCCAGCAGCTCACCGGGACAGGGGACCTACGAGCAGTACTTC	CASSSPGQGTYEQYF
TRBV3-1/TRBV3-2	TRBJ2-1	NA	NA	TGTGCCAGCAGCCAAGATCACGGGTACAATGAGCAGTTCTTC	CASSQDHGYNEQFF
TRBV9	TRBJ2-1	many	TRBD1	TGTGCCAGCAGCAAGACAGGGGGCCGCTACAATGAGCAGTTCTTC	CASSKTGGRYNEQFF
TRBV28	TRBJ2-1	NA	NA	TGTGCCAGCAGTTCGCAGGACTCTACCTTTTCCTACAATGAGCAGTTCTTC	CASSSQDSTFSYNEQFF
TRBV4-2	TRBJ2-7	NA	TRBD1	TGTGCCAGCAGCCGCCGGACAGGGACCCTCTACGAGCAGTACTTC	CASSRRTGTLYEQYF
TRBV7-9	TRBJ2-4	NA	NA	TGTGCCAGCAGCTTAGTACTCGGGACCAAAAACATTCAGTACTTC	CASSLVLGTKNIQYF
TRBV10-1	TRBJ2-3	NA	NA	TGCGCCAGCAGTGAAGGGACTCTCGAAGGAGATACGCAGTATTTT	CASSEGTLEGDTQYF
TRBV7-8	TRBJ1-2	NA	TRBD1	TGTGCCAGCACCCAGACGATACAGGGGGCGCAAAACTATGGCTACACCTTC	CASTQTIQGAQNYGYTF
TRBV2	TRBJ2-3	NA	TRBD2	TGTGCCAGCAGTGTGGCTAGCGGGGGCACAGATACGCAGTATTTT	CASSVASGGTDTQYF
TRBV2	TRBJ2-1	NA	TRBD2	TGTGCCAGCAGTGAAAATAGCGGGGGGGCCCTTGAGCAGTTCTTC	CASSENSGGALEQFF
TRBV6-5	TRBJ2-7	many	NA	TGTGCCAGCGGGCAGACCACAGGGTCCTACGAGCAGTACTTC	CASGQTTGSYEQYF
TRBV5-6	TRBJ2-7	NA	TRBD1	TGTGCCAGCAGCTTGACCGGGACAGGGCTCGAGCAGTACTTC	CASSLTGTGLEQYF
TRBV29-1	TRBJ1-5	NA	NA	TGCAGCGTTGGAGACAGGTCCAATCAGCCCCAGCATTTT	CSVGDRSNQPQHF
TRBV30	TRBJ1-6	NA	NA	TGTGCCTGGAGTGATAGGGGAAATTCACCCCTCCACTTT	CAWSDRGNSPLHF
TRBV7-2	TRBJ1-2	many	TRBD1	TGTGCCAGCAGCTTAGGGCCAGGGGGGAACTATGGCTACACCTTC	CASSLGPGGNYGYTF
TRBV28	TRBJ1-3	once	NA	TGTGCCAGCAGTTTAAGGGCAGGGTCCGGAAACACCATATATTTT	CASSLRAGSGNTIYF
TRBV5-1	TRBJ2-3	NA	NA	TGCGCCAGCTACGGACAGTCTCCAGATACGCAGTATTTT	CASYGQSPDTQYF
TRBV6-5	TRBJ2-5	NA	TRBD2	TGTGCCAGCAGTTCTAGCGGGGGTAGAGAGACCCAGTACTTC	CASSSSGGRETQYF
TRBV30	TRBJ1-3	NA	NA	TGTGCCTGGAGTGTACCCAGGGCCTCTGGAAACACCATATATTTT	CAWSVPRASGNTIYF
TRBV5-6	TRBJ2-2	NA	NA	TGTGCCAGCAGCTTTGGGGCAGGGGGGCCCGGGGAGCTGTTTTTT	CASSFGAGGPGELFF
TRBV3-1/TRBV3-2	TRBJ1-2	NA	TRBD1	TGTGCCAGCAGCCAGGGACAGGGGCGATATGGCTACACCTTC	CASSQGQGRYGYTF
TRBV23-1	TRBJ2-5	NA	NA	TGCGCCAGCAGTCACGGTGGTGGACGGCGGGAAGAGACCCAGTACTTC	CASSHGGGRREETQYF
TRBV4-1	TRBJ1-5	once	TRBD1	TGCGCCAGCAGCCAAGGGACAGGGCCCCATAGCAATCAGCCCCAGCATTTT	CASSQGTGPHSNQPQHF
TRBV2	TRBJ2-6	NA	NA	TGTGCCAGCACGAAAGGACAAGGGGTTATGATGGGGGCCAACGTCCTGACTTTC	CASTKGQGVMMGANVLTF
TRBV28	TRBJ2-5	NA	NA	TGTGCCAGCAGTGGGAAAGGGAGGGAGACCCAGTACTTC	CASSGKGRETQYF
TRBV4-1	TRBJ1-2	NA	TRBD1	TGCGCCAGCAGATCGATACAGGGGGTCTTGGGCTACACCTTC	CASRSIQGVLGYTF
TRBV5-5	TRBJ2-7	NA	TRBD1	TGTGCCAGCAGCAACCGGGACAGGTCCTCCTACGAGCAGTACTTC	CASSNRDRSSYEQYF